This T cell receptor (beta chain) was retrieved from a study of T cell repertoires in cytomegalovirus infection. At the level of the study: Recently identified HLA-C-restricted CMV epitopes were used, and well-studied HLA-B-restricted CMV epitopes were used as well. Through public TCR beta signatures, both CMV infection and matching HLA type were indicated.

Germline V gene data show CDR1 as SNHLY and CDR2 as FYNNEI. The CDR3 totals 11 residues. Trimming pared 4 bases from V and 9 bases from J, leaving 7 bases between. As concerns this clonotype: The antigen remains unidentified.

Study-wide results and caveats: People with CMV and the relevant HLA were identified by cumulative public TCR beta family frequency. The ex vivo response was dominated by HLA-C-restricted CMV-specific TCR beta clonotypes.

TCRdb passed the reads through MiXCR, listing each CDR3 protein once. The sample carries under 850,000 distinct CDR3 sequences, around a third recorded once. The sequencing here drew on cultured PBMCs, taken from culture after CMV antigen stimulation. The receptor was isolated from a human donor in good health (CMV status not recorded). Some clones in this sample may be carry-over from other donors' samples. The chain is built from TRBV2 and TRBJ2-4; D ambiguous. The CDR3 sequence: CASSGYAIQYF. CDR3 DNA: TGTGCCAGCAGTGGTTACGCCATTCAGTACTTC.